Each of the 24 T cell receptor beta chains below was sequenced from the same sample in a study of T cell repertoires in cytomegalovirus infection. TCRdb reprocessed the reads with MiXCR, giving one entry per CDR3 protein. This table has 150,000 to 200,000 distinct CDR3 sequences, 15% to 20% appearing once. The sequencing input was CD8+ T cells from PBMCs. These receptors came from a human donor in good health (CMV status not recorded). Some clones in this sample may be carry-over from other donors' samples.

This clonotype has only a few counts. The chain combines TRBV13 with TRBJ2-7; 8 bases match TRBD2. This CDR3 is built from 13 residues. V was pared by 3 bases and J by 9 bases, with 7 bases of the junction left unmatched. Germline values: CDR1 PRHDT, CDR2 FYEKMQ (reference sequence). The chain's CDR3 is CASSLGTRGVQYF. Written as DNA, the CDR3 is TGTGCCAGCAGCTTGGGGACTAGAGGGGTGCAGTACTTC.

In its sample, this clonotype was seen a few times. The chain recombines TRBV11-2 with TRBJ2-3; 10 nucleotides match TRBD2. V lost 6 bases, J lost 1 base, and 7 bases stayed unmatched. Germline CDR1 reads SGHAT; CDR2 reads FQNNGV. The CDR3 length is 16 residues. CDR3 nucleotide sequence: TGTGCCAGCAGTCCTAGAAGCGGGGGGGGCACAGATACGCAGTATTTT. Its translation: CASSPRSGGGTDTQYF.

This clonotype was counted a few times. The V call is TRBV20-1, the J call TRBJ2-7; 8 positions agree with TRBD2. From germline, CDR1 is DFQATT and CDR2 SNEGSKA (reference sequence). After removal of 3 bases from V and 2 bases from J, the junction contained 6 bases not matched to a gene. There are 14 residues in the CDR3. The CDR3 is CSASDLAGTYEQYF. The DNA for the CDR3 is TGCAGTGCTAGCGATTTAGCGGGAACCTACGAGCAGTACTTC.

Only a few counts were recorded for this clonotype. The V and J genes are TRBV4-3 and TRBJ2-7, with TRBD1 matching 7 bases. J lost 3 bases, V lost 1 base, and 6 bases had no gene match. The germline CDR1 and CDR2 sequences are LGHNA and YSLEER. This CDR3 comprises 15 residues. The CDR3 loop reads CASSQVGTASYEQYF. CDR3 nucleotide sequence: TGCGCCAGCAGCCAAGTAGGGACAGCTAGCTACGAGCAGTACTTC.

The chain combines TRBV7-2 with TRBJ1-1, with D tentatively TRBD1 (5 bases). The ends were cut back, 1 base at V and 4 bases at J, with 10 bases in the middle. The germline V gene has CDR1 SGHTA and CDR2 FQGNSA. CDR3 length: 14 residues. In DNA form, the CDR3 reads TGTGCCAGCAGCTTAGGGCGGGGGAGCACTGAAGCTTTCTTT. Encoded protein: CASSLGRGSTEAFF.

This clonotype was observed many times. The chain carries TRBV6-2 or TRBV6-3 and TRBJ1-2; 7 positions agree with TRBD1. CDR1 and CDR2 (germline): MNHEY, SVGEGT. This CDR3 has 14 amino acids. Trimming cost V 0 bases and J 4 bases; bases outside gene matches: 2. This chain's CDR3 is CASSYSGQTYGYTF. CDR3 bases: TGTGCCAGCAGTTACTCGGGACAGACCTATGGCTACACCTTC.

The rearrangement joins TRBV7-6 to TRBJ2-1; D could derive from TRBD1 or TRBD2 (5 bases each). From germline, CDR1 is SGHVS and CDR2 FNYEAQ. The V end was cut by 5 bases, the J end by 2 bases, with 10 bases between. The CDR3 has 14 residues. This CDR3 is CASSHRDPYNEQFF. CDR3 coding DNA: TGTGCCAGCAGCCACCGGGACCCCTACAATGAGCAGTTCTTC.

This clonotype was detected many times. The J gene is TRBJ2-3, the V gene TRBV7-9; 8 bases match TRBD2. The CDR3 consists of 17 residues. Unmatched junction bases numbered 13, after V lost 3 bases and J lost 5 bases. The germline gives CDR1 SEHNR, CDR2 FQNEAQ (reference sequence). DNA for the CDR3: TGTGCCAGCAGCTTCCCTCTCGGGAGGGACCGGGGAGATACGCAGTATTTT. Translation gives CASSFPLGRDRGDTQYF.

This clonotype turned up a few times. The V gene is TRBV20-1, the J gene TRBJ2-1; D is unresolved. In germline, CDR1 is DFQATT, CDR2 SNEGSKA (reference sequence). Trimming took off 1 base at V and 0 bases at J, with 10 bases between the two ends. This CDR3 spans 15 amino acids. The DNA of the CDR3 is TGCAGTGCTAGAGGACGCCTTAGCTCCTACAATGAGCAGTTCTTC. It yields the protein CSARGRLSSYNEQFF.

The chain joins TRBV7-9 to TRBJ1-3; D not resolved. Germline assignment: CDR1 SEHNR and CDR2 FQNEAQ (reference sequence). The V end lost 4 bases, the J end lost 0 bases, and 13 bases lay between the germline ends. The CDR3 runs 16 residues. CDR3: CASSSYGETSGNTIYF. CDR3 sequence (DNA): TGTGCCAGCAGCTCGTACGGGGAGACCTCTGGAAACACCATATATTTT.

This clonotype came up a few times. The V gene is TRBV4-3, the J gene TRBJ2-6, with 8 bases identical to TRBD1. Germline CDR1 and CDR2: LGHNA and YSLEER. V lost 3 bases and J lost 2; bases outside the gene matches: 3. This CDR3 spans 16 amino acids. This CDR3 reads CASSHQDRAGANVLTF. DNA of the CDR3: TGCGCCAGCAGCCATCAGGACAGGGCTGGGGCCAACGTCCTGACTTTC.

This clonotype appeared a few times. The chain carries TRBV11-2 and TRBJ2-1; 13 nucleotides match TRBD2. CDR1 is SGHAT, CDR2 FQNNGV, per germline. CDR3 length equals 14 residues. V trimming: 5 bases; J trimming: 8 bases; junction bases outside the gene matches: 3. The CDR3 bases are TGTGCCAGCAGCCCCACTAGCGGGAGGGATGAGCAGTTCTTC. It yields the protein CASSPTSGRDEQFF.

This clonotype showed up just a few times. The chain has TRBV7-2 and TRBJ2-2, with D unresolved. Germline V gene data show CDR1 as SGHTA and CDR2 as FQGNSA. The CDR3 length is 13 residues. V lost 8 bases and J lost 7, with 14 bases in between. In nucleotides, the CDR3 is TGTGCCAGCCGCCCCCCCCGATACGGGGAGCTGTTTTTT. It is translated as CASRPPRYGELFF.

This chain uses TRBV6-1 with TRBJ1-3; no firm D call. The CDR3 covers 15 residues. Germline V CDR1 and CDR2: MNHNS, SASEGT. Trimming cost V 8 bases and J 3 bases, with 17 bases left between them. CDR3 nucleotides: TGTGCCAGCTTTGCAGGCGGGATCGGTGGAAACACCATATATTTT. Translating gives CASFAGGIGGNTIYF.

This clonotype was seen only a few times. The V gene is TRBV6-2 or TRBV6-3, the J gene TRBJ1-5; D unresolved. The CDR3 extends over 14 amino acids. V shed 2 bases and J shed 2 bases, with 7 bases lying between them. Germline assignment: CDR1 MNHEY and CDR2 SVGEGT. CDR3 nucleotide sequence: TGTGCCAGCAGTTACGGGGTACGCAATCAGCCCCAGCATTTT. The encoded protein is CASSYGVRNQPQHF.

This clonotype was recorded a few times. The J gene is TRBJ2-1, the V gene TRBV20-1; 10 positions agree with TRBD2. V lost 2 bases and J lost 6; bases outside the gene matches: 4. The CDR3 contains 14 residues. The germline gives CDR1 DFQATT, CDR2 SNEGSKA (reference sequence). Here the CDR3 reads CSARPGLARNEQFF. CDR3 coding DNA: TGCAGTGCTAGACCGGGACTAGCGCGCAATGAGCAGTTCTTC.

The chain carries TRBV6-2 or TRBV6-3 and TRBJ1-1; tentative D call: TRBD1 (6 bases). Germline CDR1 and CDR2: MNHEY and SVGEGT. The CDR3 loop spans 15 amino acids. V was shortened by 5 bases and J by 0 bases, with 13 bases between the two germline ends. CDR3 region: CASSTMRGVNTEAFF. CDR3 nucleotides: TGTGCCAGCAGTACGATGAGGGGGGTGAACACTGAAGCTTTCTTT.

This clonotype was found many times. The V gene is TRBV7-2, the J gene TRBJ2-1, with D unresolved. The CDR3 has 15 residues. In germline, CDR1 is SGHTA, CDR2 FQGNSA. The germline V and J ends were trimmed by 0 bases and 2 bases, with 8 bases remaining between them. CDR3 DNA: TGTGCCAGCAGCTTAGCACTGGTAACCTACAATGAGCAGTTCTTC. It yields the protein CASSLALVTYNEQFF.

This clonotype was observed a handful of times. The chain uses TRBV4-1 and TRBJ2-1, with TRBD2 matching 9 bases. The CDR3 is 14 amino acids. Germline-derived CDR1 and CDR2 are MGHRA and YSYEKL. Unmatched junction bases numbered 4, after V lost 3 bases and J lost 7 bases. CDR3 residues: CASSHPGLANEQFF. The CDR3 DNA sequence: TGCGCCAGCAGCCACCCCGGACTAGCGAATGAGCAGTTCTTC.

The chain employs TRBV19 and TRBJ2-7, with 9 bases aligning to TRBD2. Germline V gene lookup returns CDR1 LNHDA and CDR2 SQIVND (reference sequence). V shed 3 bases, J shed 0 bases, and the junction held 3 bases outside the gene matches. The CDR3 runs to 15 residues. The CDR3 region is CASSMAAGGSYEQYF. For the CDR3, the DNA is TGTGCCAGTAGTATGGCAGCGGGGGGCTCCTACGAGCAGTACTTC.

The chain has TRBV6-2 or TRBV6-3 and TRBJ2-1, with D perhaps being TRBD1 or TRBD2 (7 bases each). This CDR3 spans 14 amino acids. V was clipped by 4 bases and J by 9 bases, with 16 bases between them. Germline V gene data show CDR1 as MNHEY and CDR2 as SVGEGT. The CDR3 sequence: CASSSGQGEGEQFF. Written as DNA, the CDR3 is TGTGCCAGCAGTTCGGGGCAGGGGGAGGGTGAGCAGTTCTTC.

This clonotype has only a few counts. The chain employs TRBV20-1 and TRBJ1-4; 7 bases fit TRBD1. V lost 5 bases to trimming and J lost 8 bases; unmatched junction nucleotides: 8. CDR1 is DFQATT and CDR2 is SNEGSKA in the germline V gene (reference sequence). CDR3 length equals 13 residues. The CDR3 DNA follows: TGCAGTGCTGGAGGACAGGAGTGGGAAAAACTGTTTTTT. It specifies CSAGGQEWEKLFF.

This clonotype turned up a few times. The V and J genes are TRBV7-8 and TRBJ2-7; TRBD1 aligns across 7 bases. V dropped 3 bases and J dropped 5; count of bases not matched to a gene: 7. CDR1 SGHVS and CDR2 FQNEAQ come from the germline V gene. The CDR3 spans 14 residues. CDR3 loop: CASSFDRAYNEQYF. The CDR3 DNA follows: TGTGCCAGCAGCTTTGACAGGGCTTACAACGAGCAGTACTTC.

This clonotype was counted a few times. DNA of the CDR3: TGTGCCAGCAGAAAAAGGGGGGTGCCCTACAATGAGCAGTTCTTC. Amino acids: CASRKRGVPYNEQFF. V gene TRBV28 combines with J gene TRBJ2-1, with D perhaps matching TRBD1 or TRBD2 (6 bases each). The CDR3 has 15 amino acids. CDR1 and CDR2 from the germline V gene are MDHEN and SYDVKM. V lost 6 bases, J lost 2 bases, and 14 bases lay in between.